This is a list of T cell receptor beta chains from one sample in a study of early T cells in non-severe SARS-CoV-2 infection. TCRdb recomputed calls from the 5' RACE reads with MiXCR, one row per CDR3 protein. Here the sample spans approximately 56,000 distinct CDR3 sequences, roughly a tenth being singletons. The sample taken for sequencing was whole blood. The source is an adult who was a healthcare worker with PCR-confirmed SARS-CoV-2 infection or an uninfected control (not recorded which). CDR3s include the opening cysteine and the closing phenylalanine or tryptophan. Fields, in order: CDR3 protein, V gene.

CDR3aa: CASSQGQGIQNQPQHF
v_gene: TRBV7-9

CDR3aa: CAWSGNIAGVETQYF
v_gene: TRBV30

CDR3aa: CASSFPGQAVPQYF
v_gene: TRBV7-8

CDR3aa: CASSRTGIVQPQHF
v_gene: TRBV7-2

CDR3aa: CASSQEGGRDNEQFF
v_gene: TRBV3-1

CDR3aa: CASSLHSGYNEQFF
v_gene: TRBV3-1

CDR3aa: CASSVSERATDTQYF
v_gene: TRBV9

CDR3aa: CASSQKGRDYGYTF
v_gene: TRBV4-3

CDR3aa: CASGPPDLLQAFF
v_gene: TRBV12-5

CDR3aa: CASSLTAGLDNEQFF
v_gene: TRBV5-4

CDR3aa: CSARTGGTDTQYF
v_gene: TRBV20-1

CDR3aa: CASSLSTGPGDEQYF
v_gene: TRBV7-7

CDR3aa: CASSQGSGGSYEQYF
v_gene: TRBV4-1

CDR3aa: CASSLARTGEAPYEQYF
v_gene: TRBV5-4

CDR3aa: CASSLWSGTRILREQYF
v_gene: TRBV27

CDR3aa: CASSVGLAGSIGELFF
v_gene: TRBV9

CDR3aa: CASLPPASPYNEQFF
v_gene: TRBV7-9

CDR3aa: CASSYDRGQADTQYF
v_gene: TRBV5-5

CDR3aa: CASSYSGGSLAGGGEQFF
v_gene: TRBV6-5

CDR3aa: CASSSPLAGPYPPTNPYNEQFF
v_gene: TRBV7-9

CDR3aa: CATKEGGELFF
v_gene: TRBV27

CDR3aa: CASTHYRGGYGYTF
v_gene: TRBV12-3/TRBV12-4

CDR3aa: CASSRAYNEQFF
v_gene: TRBV9

CDR3aa: CSARVAGRGVNTEAFF
v_gene: TRBV20-1

CDR3aa: CASSLDPNRYYEQYF
v_gene: TRBV11-2

CDR3aa: CASSPTGVGTGDSPLHF
v_gene: TRBV11-2

CDR3aa: CASSEPRGTQNSPLHF
v_gene: TRBV5-1

CDR3aa: CASSPRSSYEQYF
v_gene: TRBV12-3/TRBV12-4

CDR3aa: CSVRQGDKAFF
v_gene: TRBV29-1

CDR3aa: CSVAETGVTEAFF
v_gene: TRBV29-1

CDR3aa: CASSLGPGDTQYF
v_gene: TRBV5-1

CDR3aa: CASGGPRGAEAFF
v_gene: TRBV11-1

CDR3aa: CASSLLLAGRNTGELFF
v_gene: TRBV7-2

CDR3aa: CASRSRERSPYEQYF
v_gene: TRBV23-1

CDR3aa: CASSRPGQDYGYTF
v_gene: TRBV6-6

CDR3aa: CASSQRTSGIHTDTQYF
v_gene: TRBV7-6

CDR3aa: CATTTTGLTSHEQFF
v_gene: TRBV2

CDR3aa: CASSQYLYNEQFF
v_gene: TRBV14

CDR3aa: CASSLNGRAEAFF
v_gene: TRBV7-9

CDR3aa: CASSHTGGDYNEQFF
v_gene: TRBV4-1

CDR3aa: CASGRGETQYF
v_gene: TRBV12-5

CDR3aa: CASKTGGADTQYF
v_gene: TRBV2

CDR3aa: CASSLAGMGAGELFF
v_gene: TRBV11-1

CDR3aa: CAISGQVTEAFF
v_gene: TRBV10-3

CDR3aa: CASSSGLKNTEAFF
v_gene: TRBV7-3

CDR3aa: CASSQTRGLYEQYF
v_gene: TRBV14

CDR3aa: CASSYGWTGEGANVLTF
v_gene: TRBV6-2/TRBV6-3

CDR3aa: CSAGRDRANEQYF
v_gene: TRBV20-1

CDR3aa: CSARDPRTGDGTDTQYF
v_gene: TRBV20-1

CDR3aa: CSARGPAGGEQFF
v_gene: TRBV20-1